The 32 T cell receptor beta chains given below trace back to one sample, sequenced in a study of CD8 T cells in Susac syndrome. With random hexamers, reverse transcription was performed on about 0.45 to 1 ug of RNA. One entry per CDR3 protein results from TCRdb running MiXCR on the immunoSEQ multiplex PCR reads. Among 160,000 or so distinct CDR3 sequences listed, around 94% were seen once. Sequencing input: CD4+ T cells from PBMCs. The source is a human donor with Susac syndrome.

This chain links TRBV20-1 with TRBJ2-1; a weak D match, TRBD1 (6 bases). V shed 5 bases and J shed 2 bases, with 13 bases lying between them. Per germline, CDR1 DFQATT and CDR2 SNEGSKA (reference sequence). CDR3 length: 14 residues. The CDR3 sequence is CSAVDRLAYNEQFF. The CDR3, as DNA: TGCAGTGCTGTCGACAGGCTGGCCTACAATGAGCAGTTCTTC.

This chain joins TRBV7-9 and TRBJ1-5; no clear D gene. Germline V gene data show CDR1 as SEHNR and CDR2 as FQNEAQ (reference sequence). CDR3 length equals 12 residues. Trimming took off 4 bases at V and 7 bases at J, with 8 bases between the two ends. CDR3 residues: CASSSGQQPQHF. The CDR3 nucleotides are TGTGCCAGCAGCTCTGGTCAGCAGCCCCAGCATTTT.

The rearrangement links TRBV12-3 or TRBV12-4 to TRBJ1-1; TRBD1 matches at 7 bases. Trimming removed 5 bases from V and 5 bases from J; junction bases left unmatched: 8. This CDR3 has 14 residues. The CDR3 DNA sequence: TGTGCCAGCAGTCGACAGGGAGGAGGGACTGAAGCTTTCTTT. It translates to CASSRQGGGTEAFF.

The gene calls are TRBV6-5 and TRBJ1-1; D gene uncertain. V was trimmed by 3 bases and J by 11 bases, leaving 10 bases between them. Germline V CDR1 and CDR2: MNHEY, SVGAGI. The CDR3 extends over 11 amino acids. The DNA of the CDR3 is TGTGCCAGCAGTTATGGCCGTCGCGCTTTCTTT. This translates into CASSYGRRAFF.

The chain carries TRBV6-1 and TRBJ2-3; D may be TRBD2 (6 bases). With 5 bases removed from V and 4 bases from J, the gap between germline ends came to 13 bases. This CDR3 spans 14 amino acids. Germline lookup yields CDR1 MNHNS and CDR2 SASEGT. CDR3 sequence: CASSSQSGADTQYF. The CDR3 nucleotides are TGTGCCAGCAGTTCCCAATCGGGAGCAGATACGCAGTATTTT.

This rearrangement joins TRBV3-1 to TRBJ2-1; D is uncertain. The CDR3 is 11 amino acids. Per germline, CDR1 LGHDT and CDR2 YNNKEL (reference sequence). Between the trimmed V and J ends, which lost 6 bases and 12 bases, there was a span of 12 bases. This chain's CDR3 is CASSLLGGQFF. Written as DNA, the CDR3 is TGTGCCAGCAGTCTCCTGGGTGGGCAGTTCTTC.

V and J are TRBV11-2 and TRBJ2-1; tentative D call: TRBD1 (5 bases). The CDR3 is made up of 13 amino acids. The germline V gene encodes CDR1 SGHAT and CDR2 FQNNGV. V was pared by 5 bases and J by 2 bases, with 7 bases between. The CDR3 DNA is TGTGCCAGCAGCCAGACAGCCTACAATGAGCAGTTCTTC. This sequence encodes CASSQTAYNEQFF.

This chain links TRBV2 with TRBJ1-1, with TRBD1 matching 10 bases. CDR3 length: 14 amino acids. V shed 6 bases and J 5 bases; nucleotides not matched to a gene: 6. CDR1 and CDR2 from the germline V gene are SNHLY and FYNNEI. CDR3 DNA: TGTGCCAGCAGGGGGACAGGGGACACGACTGAAGCTTTCTTT. This encodes CASRGTGDTTEAFF.

The chain uses TRBV5-1 and TRBJ2-5; D gene ambiguous. The CDR3 has 14 amino acids. Per the germline V gene, CDR1 is SGHRS and CDR2 is YFSETQ. Trimming cost V 0 bases and J 2 bases, with 8 bases left between them. The DNA for the CDR3 is TGCGCCAGCAGCTTGGGCACAGTTCAAGAGACCCAGTACTTC. This codes for CASSLGTVQETQYF.

V is TRBV3-1 and J is TRBJ2-4; D might be TRBD2 (5 bases). With 1 base removed from V and 0 bases from J, the gap between germline ends came to 10 bases. This CDR3 comprises 16 residues. Germline V gives CDR1 LGHDT, CDR2 YNNKEL (reference sequence). CDR3 bases: TGTGCCAGCAGCCAAGGGAGGACGGTAGCCAAAAACATTCAGTACTTC. This encodes CASSQGRTVAKNIQYF. Based on the CDR3 plus reference TRBV3-1 and TRBJ2-4, the full variable domain is DTAVSQTPKYLVTQMGNDKSIKCEQNLGHDTMYWYKQDSKKFLKIMFSYNNKELIINETVPNRFSPKSPDKAHLNLHINSLELGDSAVYFCASSQGRTVAKNIQYFGAGTRLSVL.

The chain uses TRBV12-3 or TRBV12-4 and TRBJ2-1, with 11 bases matching TRBD2. This CDR3 region has 14 residues. The trim removed 6 bases at V and 15 bases at J, leaving 13 bases unmatched. The CDR3 region has the DNA TGTGCCAGCAGAAGGACTAGCGGGCCTCCCCTCTGGTTCTTC. Translating gives CASRRTSGPPLWFF.

The chain joins TRBV11-2 to TRBJ1-2; D is undetermined. This CDR3 region has 13 residues. Trimming took off 0 bases at V and 8 bases at J, with 10 bases between the two ends. The germline CDR1 and CDR2 sequences are SGHAT and FQNNGV. CDR3 sequence: CASSLETVTGYTF. DNA of the CDR3: TGTGCCAGCAGCTTAGAAACTGTGACCGGCTACACCTTC. The full variable domain, with the rest looked up from reference TRBV11-2 and TRBJ1-2, is EAGVAQSPRYKIIEKRQSVAFWCNPISGHATLYWYQQILGQGPKLLIQFQNNGVVDDSQLPKDRFSAERLKGVDSTLKIQPAKLEDSAVYLCASSLETVTGYTFGSGTRLTVV.

The genes are TRBV21-1 and TRBJ1-1. TRBV21-1 is assigned pseudogene status. The CDR3 runs 16 residues. The CDR3 loop is CASSKGQRRVHTEAFF. The CDR3 bases are TGTGCCAGCAGCAAAGGCCAACGTAGAGTACACACTGAAGCTTTCTTT.

The chain uses TRBV5-1 and TRBJ2-6; possibly TRBD1 or TRBD2 for D (5 bases each). This CDR3 region has 15 residues. Germline V gene sequence: CDR1 SGHRS, CDR2 YFSETQ. V was cut by 7 bases and J by 3 bases, with 14 bases left in between. The CDR3 spells CASAGTGFGANVLTF. CDR3 in DNA: TGCGCCAGCGCCGGGACGGGATTTGGGGCCAACGTCCTGACTTTC.

This chain uses TRBV12-3 or TRBV12-4 with TRBJ2-5; TRBD2 agrees at 13 bases. The CDR3 length is 16 residues. V was pared by 5 bases and J by 7 bases, with 10 bases of the junction left unmatched. The CDR3 loop reads CASSPTSGGAWGTQYF. Here the CDR3 DNA reads TGTGCCAGCAGTCCTACTAGCGGGGGGGCCTGGGGGACCCAGTACTTC.

The V gene is TRBV9, the J gene TRBJ2-1; either TRBD1 or TRBD2 may supply D (6 bases each). Trimming removed 4 bases from V and 1 base from J, with 15 bases in between. The length of the CDR3 is 16 residues. Germline V gene sequence: CDR1 SGDLS, CDR2 YYNGEE. In DNA form, the CDR3 reads TGTGCCAGCAGCCGAGGGGGGCGGGGTTCCTACAATGAGCAGTTCTTC. It is translated as CASSRGGRGSYNEQFF.

J is TRBJ1-6 and V is TRBV7-8; D is uncertain. Germline V lookup: CDR1 SGHVS, CDR2 FQNEAQ. The CDR3 has 14 amino acids. V was shortened by 0 bases and J by 9 bases, with 9 bases between the two germline ends. In nucleotides, the CDR3 is TGTGCCAGCAGCTTAGCGACTCCCCTTTCACCCCTCCACTTT. It codes for CASSLATPLSPLHF.

The chain joins TRBV12-3 or TRBV12-4 to TRBJ1-5; 7 positions agree with TRBD1. V lost 5 bases, J lost 7 bases, and 20 bases stayed unmatched. The CDR3 totals 18 residues. CDR3 in DNA: TGTGCCAGCAGTCCCCCGAGGACAGGTGATCGTTTGGGCCAGCCCCAGCATTTT. Translating it yields CASSPPRTGDRLGQPQHF.

The chain employs TRBV7-2 and TRBJ2-5; tentatively, D is TRBD2 (6 bases). Germline lookup yields CDR1 SGHTA and CDR2 FQGNSA. The germline V and J ends were trimmed by 2 bases and 2 bases, with 12 bases remaining between them. The CDR3 is 15 amino acids. CDR3 amino acids: CASSLLRTTQETQYF. As DNA, the CDR3 is TGTGCCAGCAGCTTACTCAGGACTACACAAGAGACCCAGTACTTC.

V gene TRBV5-1 combines with J gene TRBJ2-3; D not certain. Trimming took off 4 bases at V and 0 bases at J, with 15 bases between the two ends. The CDR3 spans 16 residues. Germline V CDR1 and CDR2: SGHRS, YFSETQ. Written as DNA, the CDR3 is TGCGCCAGCAGCCACGGTGGGGTATCTAGCACAGATACGCAGTATTTT. Its protein is CASSHGGVSSTDTQYF.

The V and J genes are TRBV7-3 and TRBJ2-3, with 7 bases that match TRBD2. There are 16 residues in the CDR3. V shed 1 base and J 1 base; nucleotides not matched to a gene: 5. The germline CDR1 and CDR2 sequences are SGHTA and FQGTGA. In DNA, the CDR3 is TGTGCCAGCAGCTTAATGTCTAGCGGAGGCACAGATACGCAGTATTTT. This encodes CASSLMSSGGTDTQYF.

The V call is TRBV30, the J call TRBJ2-1, with D possibly being TRBD1 or TRBD2 (5 bases each). V was cut by 5 bases and J by 0 bases, with 17 bases left in between. This CDR3 region has 16 residues. Germline loops: CDR1 GTSNPN, CDR2 SVGIG (reference sequence). This CDR3 reads CAWRPRGYSSYNEQFF. CDR3 coding DNA: TGTGCCTGGCGACCTCGGGGCTACAGCTCCTACAATGAGCAGTTCTTC.

V usage is TRBV29-1 and J usage is TRBJ1-2, with TRBD1 identical over 9 bases. CDR1 is SQVTM, CDR2 ANQGSEA, per germline. The CDR3 contains 16 residues. Trimming removed 2 bases from V and 4 bases from J; junction bases left unmatched: 11. The CDR3 loop reads CSVEPSRQGERYGYTF. CDR3 DNA: TGCAGCGTTGAACCCTCTAGACAGGGGGAACGCTATGGCTACACCTTC.

V gene TRBV20-1 combines with J gene TRBJ2-3; D gene unclear. The germline gives CDR1 DFQATT, CDR2 SNEGSKA (reference sequence). The length of the CDR3 is 15 residues. V dropped 1 base and J dropped 2 bases, with 13 bases sitting between them. The CDR3 region is CSARGYPLSTDTQYF. For the CDR3, the DNA is TGCAGTGCTAGAGGGTACCCGCTATCCACAGATACGCAGTATTTT.

The chain uses TRBV20-1 and TRBJ1-1; TRBD1 matches at 11 bases. Germline CDR1 is DFQATT and CDR2 is SNEGSKA (reference sequence). Trimming cost V 4 bases and J 5 bases; bases outside gene matches: 6. This CDR3 region has 14 residues. The CDR3 is CSATDRGRGTEAFF. The CDR3 coding sequence is TGCAGTGCTACGGACAGGGGGCGCGGTACTGAAGCTTTCTTT.

The genes are TRBV18 and TRBJ1-6, with D possibly matching TRBD1 (5 bases). Deletions cut 3 bases from V and 8 bases from J, with 11 bases between. This CDR3 has 14 amino acids. Per the germline V gene, CDR1 is KGHSH and CDR2 is LQKENI. The CDR3 protein is CASSPGGVDSPLHF. In DNA form, the CDR3 reads TGTGCCAGCTCACCGGGAGGGGTCGATTCACCCCTCCACTTT.

The rearrangement joins TRBV7-2 to TRBJ2-7; 7 bases are a match to TRBD1. The CDR3 is 16 residues long. Germline trimming cut 7 bases from V and 1 base from J; bases unmatched to any gene: 13. Germline V gene data show CDR1 as SGHTA and CDR2 as FQGNSA. DNA for the CDR3: TGTGCCAGCACCGTCGGTGCCGGGACAGTTTCCTACGAGCAGTACTTC. Protein sequence: CASTVGAGTVSYEQYF.

The V call is TRBV9, the J call TRBJ2-1; 7 bases are a match to TRBD2. CDR3 size: 15 residues. Trimming cost V 4 bases and J 4 bases; bases outside gene matches: 8. Looked up from germline, CDR1 is SGDLS and CDR2 is YYNGEE. The CDR3 DNA sequence: TGTGCCAGCAGCCCCCAAGACGGGGGGTACAATGAGCAGTTCTTC. Translation gives CASSPQDGGYNEQFF. The full variable domain, completed using reference TRBV9 and TRBJ2-1, is DSGVTQTPKHLITATGQRVTLRCSPRSGDLSVYWYQQSLDQGLQFLIQYYNGEERAKGNILERFSAQQFPDLHSELNLSSLELGDSALYFCASSPQDGGYNEQFFGPGTRLTVL.

V and J are TRBV2 and TRBJ1-2; D not certain. The V gene lost 4 bases and the J gene lost 7 bases, with 13 bases spanning the gap. This CDR3 spans 13 amino acids. Germline CDR1 reads SNHLY; CDR2 reads FYNNEI. The CDR3 nucleotides are TGTGCCAGCAGTGGCGTTCATTCGGGTGGCTACACCTTC. It yields the protein CASSGVHSGGYTF.

The chain combines TRBV7-6 with TRBJ2-4; the D gene is possibly TRBD2 (5 bases). Trimming removed 5 bases at V and 0 bases at J, with 14 bases between. The germline V gene encodes CDR1 SGHVS and CDR2 FNYEAQ. The CDR3 spans 16 residues. This CDR3 is CASSPGRGGAKNIQYF. In DNA, the CDR3 is TGTGCCAGCAGCCCTGGACGGGGTGGAGCCAAAAACATTCAGTACTTC.

This rearrangement joins TRBV4-1 to TRBJ1-5; TRBD1 aligns across 8 bases. The CDR3 is 18 residues long. Germline CDR1 reads MGHRA; CDR2 reads YSYEKL. The V gene end was trimmed by 0 bases and the J gene end by 3 bases; junction bases not matched to a gene: 10. The CDR3 sequence is CASSQDFDLGQANQPQHF. The CDR3 DNA is TGCGCCAGCAGCCAAGATTTCGATTTGGGACAGGCCAATCAGCCCCAGCATTTT.

The chain uses TRBV2 and TRBJ2-6, with D hard to call. Trimming cost V 4 bases and J 2 bases, with 6 bases left between them. Germline V gene sequence: CDR1 SNHLY, CDR2 FYNNEI. This CDR3 contains 14 residues. The CDR3 spells CASSGVPGANVLTF. CDR3 sequence (DNA): TGTGCCAGCAGTGGAGTCCCTGGGGCCAACGTCCTGACTTTC. The whole variable domain, remainder taken from reference TRBV2 and TRBJ2-6, is EPEVTQTPSHQVTQMGQEVILRCVPISNHLYFYWYRQILGQKVEFLVSFYNNEISEKSEIFDDQFSVERPDGSNFTLKIRSTKLEDSAMYFCASSGVPGANVLTFGAGSRLTVL.